This record concerns one T cell receptor beta chain sequence. The target antigen is unknown. The CDR3 extends over 15 amino acids. Per germline, CDR1 LNHDA and CDR2 SQIVND (reference sequence). The data are from a study of OX40 agonist ivuxolimab in advanced cancers. Overall study context: Participants averaged approximately 60 years of age (range roughly 20 to 90) and were roughly 83% male.

Assay: immunoSEQ multiplex PCR; the TCRdb copy retains only in-frame clones and omits some. The sample has almost 20,000 clones, roughly nine tenths seen once. Study-wide findings and caveats: In CD8+ T cells, expanded clones were on average more numerous than in CD4+.

This chain uses TRBV19 with TRBJ2-5, with D possibly matching TRBD2 (6 bases). The last part of the DNA fits TRBJ2-7 better; the J call may be wrong. This clonotype was sampled from an adult with an advanced solid tumor such as melanoma, head and neck, liver or kidney cancer. Sequenced here: CD4+ or CD8+ T cells sorted from blood, sampled in a trial of the OX40 agonist ivuxolimab. CDR3 loop: CATRPPGAFSYEQYF. CDR3 nucleotides: TGTGCCACTCGGCCCCCGGGAGCCTTTAGCTACGAGCAGTACTTC.